This TCR beta chain originates from a study of T cell responses to AZD1222 COVID-19 vaccine. The data were produced by immunoSEQ multiplex PCR, yet TCRdb's version contains in-frame clones alone and is incomplete. The sample holds 120,000 or so clones, 86% seen once. General study results and limits: The sample set comprised mostly white British donors with more females, and clonal diversity was possibly underestimated.

Both about-4-week and about-12-week second-dose recipients were combined. Turning to this clone: The antigen remains undetermined.

Trimming at V came to 1 base and at J to 4 bases, leaving 5 bases not matched to a gene. Germline V gene lookup returns CDR1 SGHDN and CDR2 FVKESK. There are 16 residues in the CDR3. This chain uses TRBV14 with TRBJ2-2; the match to TRBD2 covers 8 bases. The sequence was obtained from an adult who received the AZD1222 COVID-19 vaccine. The specimen was peripheral blood, collected 28 days after the second AZD1222 dose. The CDR3 region has the DNA TGTGCCAGCAGCCAAGGACTAGCGAGGGTCACCGGGGAGCTGTTTTTT. This codes for CASSQGLARVTGELFF.